These 20 T cell receptor beta chains came from one sample sequenced in a study of T cells after yellow fever vaccination. A single record per CDR3 protein comes from TCRdb applying MiXCR to the 5' RACE reads. The sample holds 30,000 to 35,000 distinct CDR3 sequences, 5% to 8.5% seen once. The sequencing here drew on PBMCs, either bulk or a sorted T-cell subset (CD4+, CD8+, memory, or dextramer-sorted; not recorded which), taken on the day of the first yellow fever vaccination. The receptors stem from a man between 18 and 29 years old who received the YFV17D yellow fever vaccine.

This clonotype was found many times. The J gene is TRBJ1-3, the V gene TRBV5-4; possible D gene TRBD1, 6 bases. Germline V CDR1 and CDR2: SGHNT, YYREEE (reference sequence). Trimming took off 3 bases at V and 7 bases at J, with 14 bases between the two ends. The CDR3 is 14 residues long. CDR3 loop: CASSSEGGSNTIYF. CDR3 DNA: TGTGCCAGCAGCTCGGAGGGGGGGAGTAACACCATATATTTT.

The table lists this clonotype with many counts. The chain carries TRBV4-3 and TRBJ1-1; D possibly corresponds to TRBD1 (5 bases). V was cut by 0 bases and J by 6 bases, with 14 bases left in between. Germline V gene sequence: CDR1 LGHNA, CDR2 YSLEER. The CDR3 has 15 amino acids. The CDR3: CASSQDTGVRAEAFF. The CDR3, as DNA: TGCGCCAGCAGCCAAGATACGGGGGTGCGGGCTGAAGCTTTCTTT.

Here the CDR3 DNA reads TGTGCCAGCTCACATGGGGACAGGGGGTCCGGTCAGCCCCAGCATTTT. Translation gives CASSHGDRGSGQPQHF. The V gene is TRBV18, the J gene TRBJ1-5; 11 bases fit TRBD1. Losses at the gene ends were 4 bases for V and 6 bases for J; bases not matched to a gene: 8. In germline, CDR1 is KGHSH, CDR2 LQKENI. This CDR3 has 16 amino acids.

The chain carries TRBV7-2 and TRBJ2-7, with TRBD2 matching over 11 bases. The trim removed 5 bases at V and 2 bases at J, leaving 2 bases unmatched. Germline CDR1 SGHTA, CDR2 FQGNSA. The CDR3 extends over 14 amino acids. Here the CDR3 reads CASSISGGAYEQYV. As DNA, the CDR3 is TGTGCCAGCAGCATTAGCGGGGGGGCCTACGAGCAGTACGTC.

This clonotype occurred many times. The rearrangement uses TRBV7-2 and TRBJ2-7; D unclear. V gave up 4 bases and J gave up 1 base, with 11 bases separating them. The CDR3 consists of 14 residues. Germline V gene lookup returns CDR1 SGHTA and CDR2 FQGNSA. The CDR3 region is CASSYWALSYEQYF. CDR3 DNA: TGTGCCAGCAGCTACTGGGCCTTATCCTACGAGCAGTACTTC.

This clonotype was seen repeatedly, ten times or more. The junction shows a germline mismatch at one end, possibly a read error. V usage is TRBV9 and J usage is TRBJ1-2; D remains unclear. Per the germline V gene, CDR1 is SGDLS and CDR2 is YYNGEE. CDR3 length equals 12 residues. The CDR3 nucleotides are TGTGCCAGCAGCGTAGGGTTACGTGTTCCCCACTTC. Translation: CASSVGLRVPHF.

Points on this clonotype: With a much larger clone just one base away, this may be a read error. The CDR3: CTSVGGRIQYF. The CDR3 DNA is TGTACCAGCGTAGGGGGACGGATTCAGTACTTC. The chain has TRBV6-4 and TRBJ2-4; maybe TRBD1 (6 bases). This CDR3 spans 11 amino acids. The germline gives CDR1 MRHNA, CDR2 SNTAGT.

This clonotype was seen repeatedly, ten times or more. The chain couples TRBV20-1 to TRBJ2-5; D ambiguous. Per the germline V gene, CDR1 is DFQATT and CDR2 is SNEGSKA (reference sequence). This CDR3 is 11 amino acids long. Between the trimmed V and J ends, which lost 7 bases and 5 bases, there was a span of 11 bases. The CDR3 coding sequence is TGCAGTGTACTTCCATCGGAGACCCAGTACTTC. This encodes CSVLPSETQYF.

This clonotype was detected many times. This rearrangement joins TRBV5-1 to TRBJ2-2; no definite D call. Germline V gives CDR1 SGHRS, CDR2 YFSETQ. Deletions cut 2 bases from V and 2 bases from J, with 1 base between. The CDR3 spans 12 residues. The CDR3, as DNA: TGCGCCAGCAGCTTTAACACCGGGGAGCTGTTTTTT. Encoded protein: CASSFNTGELFF.

This clonotype was seen ten or more times. This sequence joins TRBV6-5 and TRBJ2-1; 9 bases line up with TRBD2. The CDR3 is 17 residues long. J was trimmed by 4 bases and V by 0 bases; bases with no gene match: 7. Germline assignment: CDR1 MNHEY and CDR2 SVGAGI. CDR3 nucleotide sequence: TGTGCCAGCAGTTACTCTCCTCCTAGCGGGGTGTACAATGAGCAGTTCTTC. Its translation is CASSYSPPSGVYNEQFF.

The gene calls are TRBV15 and TRBJ2-5; D is uncertain. V was shortened by 0 bases and J by 2 bases, with 10 bases between the two germline ends. Germline V gene sequence: CDR1 LNHNV, CDR2 YYDKDF (reference sequence). The CDR3 spans 15 residues. CDR3: CATSRDHWGQETQYF. The CDR3 coding sequence is TGTGCCACCAGCAGAGATCACTGGGGTCAAGAGACCCAGTACTTC.

At least ten counts were recorded for this clonotype. The V gene is TRBV20-1, the J gene TRBJ1-2; 9 positions agree with TRBD1. The CDR3 contains 15 residues. Trimming cost V 5 bases and J 7 bases; bases outside gene matches: 14. CDR1 DFQATT and CDR2 SNEGSKA come from the germline V gene (reference sequence). CDR3 in DNA: TGCAGTGCTCCTGGACAGGGGAGTATGTTTAGTGGCTACACCTTC. It yields the protein CSAPGQGSMFSGYTF.

This clonotype was counted at least ten times. This rearrangement joins TRBV18 to TRBJ2-2, with 9 bases identical to TRBD1. The germline CDR1 and CDR2 sequences are KGHSH and LQKENI. V dropped 2 bases and J dropped 5; count of bases not matched to a gene: 12. The length of the CDR3 is 18 residues. The CDR3 protein is CASSPTPGQGKGTGELFF. CDR3 coding DNA: TGTGCCAGCTCACCAACCCCGGGACAGGGAAAAGGAACCGGGGAGCTGTTTTTT.

At least ten counts were recorded for this clonotype. The CDR3 sequence: CASSPEGTDTQYF. The CDR3, as DNA: TGTGCCAGCAGCCCGGAAGGCACAGATACGCAGTATTTT. The genes are TRBV7-9 and TRBJ2-3; D is unclear. The germline V gene has CDR1 SEHNR and CDR2 FQNEAQ (reference sequence). This CDR3 spans 13 amino acids. With 5 bases removed from V and 1 base from J, the gap between germline ends came to 7 bases.

This chain joins TRBV5-4 and TRBJ2-7; possible D gene TRBD1, 5 bases. Germline CDR1 and CDR2: SGHNT and YYREEE (reference sequence). The CDR3 contains 15 residues. The V gene lost 4 bases and the J gene lost 4 bases, with 18 bases spanning the gap. The CDR3 loop is CASSPSPSDSYEQYF. The CDR3 DNA reads as TGTGCCAGCAGCCCCAGCCCAAGCGACAGTTACGAGCAGTACTTC. The complete variable domain, with remaining parts taken from reference TRBV5-4 and TRBJ2-7, reads ETGVTQSPTHLIKTRGQQVTLRCSSQSGHNTVSWYQQALGQGPQFIFQYYREEENGRGNFPPRFSGLQFPNYSSELNVNALELDDSALYLCASSPSPSDSYEQYFGPGTRLTVT.

This clonotype came up many times. The rearrangement uses TRBV5-1 and TRBJ1-2, with 7 nucleotides matching TRBD1. Germline assignment: CDR1 SGHRS and CDR2 YFSETQ. The CDR3 consists of 13 residues. With V trimmed by 4 bases and J by 8 bases, 8 bases remained unmatched. CDR3: CASSPVAGGGYTF. CDR3 sequence (DNA): TGCGCCAGCAGCCCGGTGGCAGGGGGAGGCTACACCTTC.

Comment on this clonotype: A clone one base away is much larger, so this may be a read error. V and J are TRBV20-1 and TRBJ2-2; no reliable D call. Germline V gene sequence: CDR1 DFQATT, CDR2 SNEGSKA (reference sequence). The CDR3 contains 16 residues. This chain's CDR3 is CCASFLDGKNTGELFF. CDR3 nucleotides: TGCTGTGCTAGTTTCCTCGACGGAAAGAACACCGGGGAGCTGTTTTTT.

By proportion, this clonotype is medium-sized. The rearrangement uses TRBV4-3 and TRBJ2-6; D is perhaps TRBD1 (6 bases). The CDR3 has 16 amino acids. Germline CDR1 and CDR2: LGHNA and YSLEER. The V end was cut by 3 bases, the J end by 0 bases, with 9 bases between. The CDR3 sequence is CASSQDSPSGANVLTF. The CDR3 nucleotides are TGCGCCAGCAGCCAGGACAGTCCCTCTGGGGCCAACGTCCTGACTTTC.

This clonotype was observed at least ten times. This chain joins TRBV9 and TRBJ2-2, with 15 positions matching TRBD2. The V segment lost 4 bases and the J segment 4 bases; nucleotides outside the gene matches: 8. The germline gives CDR1 SGDLS, CDR2 YYNGEE. The CDR3 spans 18 residues. CDR3 in DNA: TGTGCCAGCAGCCAACACGGGACTAGCGGGGGGAGCACCGGGGAGCTGTTTTTT. This sequence encodes CASSQHGTSGGSTGELFF.

The rearrangement uses TRBV5-5 and TRBJ1-1; 7 nucleotides align to TRBD1. The CDR3 spans 16 residues. The J segment lost 0 bases and the V segment lost 0 bases, leaving 5 bases of the junction unmatched. The germline V gene has CDR1 SGHKS and CDR2 YYEKEE (reference sequence). CDR3 DNA: TGTGCCAGCAGCTTGGTCGGAGGGGGCCTGAACACTGAAGCTTTCTTT. Protein: CASSLVGGGLNTEAFF.